A single sample is the source of the 2 T cell receptor beta chains below, sequenced in a study of CXCR3-negative and CXCR3-positive naive CD8 T cells. Broader study findings: TRB CDR3s were more hydrophobic in CXCR3-positive than in CXCR3-negative naive cells.

In preparing the TRB cDNA libraries, 5' RACE with UMI labels was used. Reprocessing the 5' RACE reads, TCRdb reports a single entry for every CDR3 protein and omits DNA. The table gives 95,000 to 100,000 distinct CDR3 sequences; the top ten clones make up 0.85% to 1.4% of it. Their antigens are not known. Sample: naive CXCR3+ CD8+ T cells from blood. Documented subset: CD45RO-CCR7+CD27+CD95- naive CD8+ T cells expressing CXCR3 (TNR3+). The receptors derive from a human donor in good health. Some clones in this sample may be carry-over from other donors' samples.

This rearrangement joins TRBV28 to TRBJ2-3; TCRdb lists TRBD1, though no DNA is available to test this call. Germline V gene sequence: CDR1 MDHEN, CDR2 SYDVKM. CDR3 size: 15 residues. CDR3: CASSLFQGSTDTQYF.

CDR3 protein: CASSSRTAGEQYF. The V gene is TRBV11-3, the J gene TRBJ2-7; the TCRdb call, TRBD2, lacks DNA for checking. Germline V gene data show CDR1 as SGHNT and CDR2 as YENEEA. The CDR3 is 13 amino acids.